The 16 T cell receptor beta chains given below trace back to one sample, sequenced in a study of blood T cells in healthy people across ages. Through a sample-barcoded 5' primer and a J-beta primer mix, a second PCR was run for about 7 to 12 cycles. TCRdb recomputed calls from the 5' RACE reads with MiXCR, one row per CDR3 protein. The sample has 850,000 or so distinct CDR3 sequences; under 35% are singletons. The sample taken for sequencing was blood. All receptors derive from a woman aged 80 or older in good health.

This clonotype was recorded many times. This chain links TRBV5-6 with TRBJ2-7; maybe TRBD2 (5 bases). Germline V gene lookup returns CDR1 SGHDT and CDR2 YYEEEE. The CDR3 totals 14 residues. Trimming removed 4 bases at V and 3 bases at J, with 14 bases between. CDR3 coding DNA: TGTGCCAGCAGCGCGGGCTGGAGTAGCTACGAGCAGTACTTC. Its protein product is CASSAGWSSYEQYF.

V usage is TRBV7-6 and J usage is TRBJ1-5; possibly TRBD1 for D (6 bases). Germline V lookup: CDR1 SGHVS, CDR2 FNYEAQ. V lost 5 bases, J lost 3 bases, and 17 bases lay in between. This CDR3 comprises 16 residues. The CDR3, as DNA: TGTGCCAGCAGCCCCGGGACACACCTTGTCAATCAGCCCCAGCATTTT. Translation: CASSPGTHLVNQPQHF.

A word on this clonotype: The conserved closing phenylalanine or tryptophan is absent in this CDR3, likely reflecting a read error. V usage is TRBV15 and J usage is TRBJ1-1, with a possible D match to TRBD1 (5 bases). The CDR3 is 13 residues long. V was clipped by 0 bases and J by 7 bases, with 9 bases between them. CDR1 and CDR2 (germline): LNHNV, YYDKDF (reference sequence). The CDR3, as DNA: TGTGCCACCAGCAGAGACGAGGGGCGTGAAGCTTTCTGT. Amino acid sequence: CATSRDEGREAFC.

The sample holds many counts of this clonotype. This chain uses TRBV20-1 with TRBJ2-7; 9 bases are a match to TRBD2. From germline, CDR1 is DFQATT and CDR2 SNEGSKA (reference sequence). The junction had 6 bases not matched to a gene; V was cut back by 4 bases and J by 2 bases. This CDR3 has 14 amino acids. The CDR3 sequence is CSAIRAGGTYEQYF. DNA for the CDR3: TGCAGTGCTATCCGGGCGGGGGGGACCTACGAGCAGTACTTC.

This clonotype was counted only a few times. The V call is TRBV27, the J call TRBJ1-4; D not certain. Germline loops: CDR1 MNHEY, CDR2 SMNVEV (reference sequence). There are 14 residues in the CDR3. The V end lost 4 bases, the J end lost 5 bases, and 11 bases lay between the germline ends. CDR3 loop: CASSSGLPNEKLFF. CDR3 in DNA: TGTGCCAGCAGTTCTGGGCTTCCGAATGAAAAACTGTTTTTT.

This clonotype was counted at least ten times. The rearrangement links TRBV10-2 to TRBJ2-7; TRBD2 agrees at 8 bases. Per germline, CDR1 WSHSY and CDR2 SAAADI. The junction had 6 bases not matched to a gene; V was cut back by 3 bases and J by 5 bases. The CDR3 contains 14 residues. The CDR3 DNA follows: TGCGCCAGCAGTGAAGCGCGGGGGGTCCACGAGCAGTACTTC. It specifies CASSEARGVHEQYF.

The chain combines TRBV18 with TRBJ1-1; D is undetermined. The CDR3 is 13 amino acids. Germline V lookup: CDR1 KGHSH, CDR2 LQKENI. Trimming pared 0 bases from V and 4 bases from J, leaving 6 bases between. This CDR3 is CASSPPWATEAFF. The CDR3 DNA reads as TGTGCCAGCTCACCACCGTGGGCCACTGAAGCTTTCTTT.

This clonotype was seen ten or more times. This sequence joins TRBV28 and TRBJ2-7; tentatively, D is TRBD1 (7 bases). The CDR3 length is 15 residues. From germline, CDR1 is MDHEN and CDR2 SYDVKM. Between the trimmed V and J ends, which lost 6 bases and 4 bases, there was a span of 19 bases. The CDR3 reads CASRRGAGGHYEQYF. The DNA of the CDR3 is TGTGCCAGCAGGCGCGGGGCAGGGGGTCATTACGAGCAGTACTTC.

V usage is TRBV6-2 or TRBV6-3 and J usage is TRBJ2-3; no clear D. The V gene lost 5 bases and the J gene lost 3 bases, with 12 bases spanning the gap. The CDR3 extends over 14 amino acids. The V gene's germline CDR1 is MNHEY and CDR2 SVGEGT. CDR3 DNA sequence: TGTGCCAGCAGTCCTTATTCTAGGACAGATACGCAGTATTTT. It codes for CASSPYSRTDTQYF.

CDR3 residues: CASSLDRQGTQYF. CDR3 coding DNA: TGCGCCAGCAGCTTAGACCGACAGGGCACTCAGTACTTC. V gene TRBV5-1 combines with J gene TRBJ2-7; the match to TRBD1 covers 7 bases. Germline V CDR1 and CDR2: SGHRS, YFSETQ. The ends lost 2 bases at V and 10 bases at J; junction bases unmatched: 9. The CDR3 spans 13 residues. Full variable domain (outside the CDR3, taken from reference TRBV5-1 and TRBJ2-7): KAGVTQTPRYLIKTRGQQVTLSCSPISGHRSVSWYQQTPGQGLQFLFEYFSETQRNKGNFPGRFSGRQFSNSRSEMNVSTLELGDSALYLCASSLDRQGTQYFGPGTRLTVT.

At least ten counts were recorded for this clonotype. This chain links TRBV6-6 with TRBJ2-1; no reliable D call. Germline values: CDR1 MNHNY, CDR2 SVGAGI (reference sequence). Trimming pared 6 bases from V and 9 bases from J, leaving 15 bases between. There are 13 residues in the CDR3. The CDR3 bases are TGTGCCAGCAGCACCAATATAAAAACTGAGCAGTTCTTC. Protein product: CASSTNIKTEQFF.

The genes are TRBV28 and TRBJ2-5; no firm D call. The CDR3 consists of 14 residues. Germline loops: CDR1 MDHEN, CDR2 SYDVKM. V was cut by 6 bases and J by 2 bases, with 13 bases left in between. The DNA for the CDR3 is TGTGCCAGCAGCCCAGGCAGCCTGCAAGAGACCCAGTACTTC. It codes for CASSPGSLQETQYF.

The DNA of the CDR3 is TGTGCCAGCAGCATTGGGACAGGGGAGGACTATGGCTACACCTTC. Translation gives CASSIGTGEDYGYTF. The chain recombines TRBV9 with TRBJ1-2; TRBD1 aligns across 10 bases. CDR1 and CDR2 (germline): SGDLS, YYNGEE. This CDR3 spans 15 amino acids. With V trimmed by 4 bases and J by 3 bases, 6 bases remained unmatched.

This clonotype was detected ten times or more. This sequence joins TRBV21-1 and TRBJ2-3; the D call in the table, TRBD2, was not verified against the DNA. TRBV21-1 is tagged as a pseudogene. The CDR3 totals 20 residues. The CDR3 reads CASSKESGGFSYFSTDTQYF. The CDR3 DNA is TGTGCCAGCAGCAAAGAGTCGGGGGGGTTTTCCTACTTTAGCACAGATACGCAGTATTTT.

About this clonotype itself: The CDR3 does not end in the conserved phenylalanine or tryptophan, so this is likely a read error. This chain links TRBV20-1 with TRBJ2-7; TRBD2 aligns across 8 bases. After removal of 4 bases from V and 9 bases from J, the junction contained 8 bases not matched to a gene. Germline lookup yields CDR1 DFQATT and CDR2 SNEGSKA (reference sequence). The CDR3 has 12 residues. The CDR3 loop reads CSAIAGGNVQYL. CDR3 bases: TGCAGTGCTATTGCGGGGGGTAACGTGCAGTACCTC.

The chain employs TRBV30 and TRBJ1-1; weak D call: TRBD1 (6 bases). The ends were cut back, 5 bases at V and 2 bases at J, with 12 bases in the middle. The CDR3 is made up of 13 amino acids. Germline assignment: CDR1 GTSNPN and CDR2 SVGIG (reference sequence). CDR3 coding DNA: TGTGCCTGGGAGGTGGGGGCTAACACTGAAGCTTTCTTT. Translating gives CAWEVGANTEAFF.